This T cell receptor beta chain emerged from a study of cytomegalovirus exposure and HLA in healthy donors. Measured with immunoSEQ multiplex PCR; TCRdb has only the in-frame clones, and not every one. This sample has roughly 200,000 clones; approximately 78% occur once, and the top ten carry 0.95% to 1.5%. An approximately 130-subject validation cohort, separate from the roughly 670-subject first cohort, supplied the donors. The V segment lost 6 bases and the J segment 4 bases; nucleotides outside the gene matches: 3. The V gene's germline CDR1 is SNHLY and CDR2 FYNNEI. This CDR3 has 14 amino acids.

The J gene is TRBJ1-4, the V gene TRBV2; TRBD1 agrees at 9 bases. The sample consisted of PBMCs. This clonotype was sampled from a woman aged 25 to 39 in good health and CMV-seronegative. Here the CDR3 reads CASSVDRGNEKLFF. The CDR3 DNA follows: TGTGCCAGCAGCGTGGACAGGGGTAATGAAAAACTGTTTTTT.